These 18 T cell receptor beta chains came from one sample sequenced in a study of shared clonotypes between healthy human individuals. Measured with immunoSEQ multiplex PCR; TCRdb has only the in-frame clones, and not every one. Among some 2.1 million clones listed, approximately 95% were seen once. Material for sequencing was naive CD4+ T cells sorted from blood. Subset: CD45RA+ positively selected. The receptors originated from a young man in good health.

In its sample, this clone was seen once. The CDR3 region is CASSVGDRASTDTQYF. For the CDR3, the DNA is TGTGCCAGCAGCGTGGGGGACAGGGCTAGCACAGATACGCAGTATTTT. The chain couples TRBV9 to TRBJ2-3; 9 bases fit TRBD1. The V gene's germline CDR1 is SGDLS and CDR2 YYNGEE. V shed 2 bases, J shed 0 bases, and the junction held 4 bases outside the gene matches. The CDR3 sequence is 16 residues long.

The genes are TRBV6-5 and TRBJ1-3; D is uncertain. Trimming removed 7 bases at V and 0 bases at J, with 10 bases between. The germline V gene has CDR1 MNHEY and CDR2 SVGAGI. The CDR3 contains 14 residues. CDR3 loop: CASTDNGSGNTIYF. CDR3 DNA: TGTGCCAGCACCGACAATGGCTCTGGAAACACCATATATTTT.

The J gene is TRBJ2-2, the V gene TRBV10-3; possibly TRBD1 for D (6 bases). The CDR3 is made up of 12 amino acids. Trimming shortened V by 5 bases and J by 7 bases, and 8 bases separated the two germline ends. CDR1 is ENHRY, CDR2 SYGVKD, per germline. This CDR3 is CAISTGIGELFF. In DNA, the CDR3 is TGTGCCATCAGTACAGGGATCGGGGAGCTGTTTTTT.

A remark on this clone: The sample carries other DNA sequences with the same CDR3. The chain employs TRBV27 and TRBJ2-6, with D possibly matching TRBD2 (5 bases). V shed 2 bases and J shed 4 bases, with 9 bases lying between them. This CDR3 spans 15 amino acids. The germline V gene encodes CDR1 MNHEY and CDR2 SMNVEV (reference sequence). CDR3 DNA: TGTGCCAGCAGTTTAGAGGGAAGCGGGGCCAACGTCCTGACTTTC. Amino acids: CASSLEGSGANVLTF.

The chain joins TRBV5-4 to TRBJ2-1; 9 bases fit TRBD2. Germline V gene lookup returns CDR1 SGHNT and CDR2 YYREEE (reference sequence). Losses at the gene ends were 3 bases for V and 9 bases for J; bases not matched to a gene: 7. The CDR3 is 14 amino acids. The CDR3 nucleotides are TGTGCCAGCAGCTCCCGCGGGGGGGCCGTTGAGCAGTTCTTC. Its protein product is CASSSRGGAVEQFF.

This clone appeared a single time. V is TRBV18 and J is TRBJ1-5, with 10 bases aligning to TRBD1. This CDR3 has 14 residues. Unmatched junction bases numbered 2, after V lost 2 bases and J lost 7 bases. Looked up from germline, CDR1 is KGHSH and CDR2 is LQKENI. CDR3 bases: TGTGCCAGCTCACCAGGGGACAGGGGACAGCCCCAGCATTTT. Protein: CASSPGDRGQPQHF.

The chain employs TRBV5-4 and TRBJ2-7; D gene uncertain. V lost 2 bases and J lost 5, with 11 bases in between. From germline, CDR1 is SGHNT and CDR2 YYREEE (reference sequence). This CDR3 spans 13 amino acids. Written as DNA, the CDR3 is TGTGCCAGCAGCTTATTCCCCGAAGACGAGCAGTACTTC. Translated, it gives CASSLFPEDEQYF.

This chain joins TRBV7-2 and TRBJ2-3, with D perhaps matching TRBD2 (5 bases). The CDR3 totals 14 residues. The germline CDR1 and CDR2 sequences are SGHTA and FQGNSA. The V end lost 3 bases, the J end lost 6 bases, and 13 bases lay between the germline ends. The CDR3 loop is CASSFGLHPDTQYF. In nucleotides, the CDR3 is TGTGCCAGCAGCTTCGGACTCCACCCCGATACGCAGTATTTT.

The chain uses TRBV5-1 and TRBJ2-7; 8 bases agree with TRBD1. The CDR3 is made up of 14 amino acids. With V trimmed by 3 bases and J by 5 bases, 7 bases remained unmatched. Germline CDR1 and CDR2: SGHRS and YFSETQ. Here the CDR3 reads CASSSGQGVHEQYF. CDR3 DNA: TGCGCCAGCAGCTCCGGACAGGGTGTCCACGAGCAGTACTTC.

This chain connects TRBV6-5 to TRBJ2-7; D unclear. Per germline, CDR1 MNHEY and CDR2 SVGAGI. V lost 4 bases and J lost 5, with 15 bases in between. This CDR3 is 14 amino acids long. CDR3 sequence (DNA): TGTGCCAGCAGTTCGAATGTAAGGTCCCACGAGCAGTACTTC. Amino acids: CASSSNVRSHEQYF.

The chain is built from TRBV2 and TRBJ1-4; the D gene is possibly TRBD1 (5 bases). V lost 4 bases and J 0 bases, leaving 12 bases between the germline ends. The CDR3 is 16 amino acids. Germline CDR1 and CDR2: SNHLY and FYNNEI. CDR3 loop: CASSVRGPATNEKLFF. CDR3 in DNA: TGTGCCAGCAGTGTTAGGGGACCTGCAACTAATGAAAAACTGTTTTTT.

The chain combines TRBV6-5 with TRBJ2-7; D might be TRBD1 (6 bases). Germline CDR1 reads MNHEY; CDR2 reads SVGAGI. The CDR3 loop spans 15 amino acids. Trimming cost V 2 bases and J 3 bases, with 14 bases left between them. The chain's CDR3 is CASSYGSDSYYEQYF. The CDR3 nucleotides are TGTGCCAGCAGTTACGGATCGGACAGCTACTACGAGCAGTACTTC.

The V gene is TRBV5-1, the J gene TRBJ2-7; 7 positions agree with TRBD1. Germline V gives CDR1 SGHRS, CDR2 YFSETQ. CDR3 size: 16 residues. With 1 base clipped from V and 1 base from J, the junction kept 8 bases outside the gene matches. DNA for the CDR3: TGCGCCAGCAGCTTGATTCCCGGGACAGCTTCCTACGAGCAGTACTTC. Its protein product is CASSLIPGTASYEQYF. Using reference TRBV5-1 and TRBJ2-7 for the parts outside the CDR3, the full variable domain is KAGVTQTPRYLIKTRGQQVTLSCSPISGHRSVSWYQQTPGQGLQFLFEYFSETQRNKGNFPGRFSGRQFSNSRSEMNVSTLELGDSALYLCASSLIPGTASYEQYFGPGTRLTVT.

The chain recombines TRBV6-6 with TRBJ2-2; the match to TRBD1 covers 12 bases. Germline lookup yields CDR1 MNHNY and CDR2 SVGAGI (reference sequence). With V trimmed by 6 bases and J by 9 bases, 8 bases remained unmatched. The CDR3 runs to 15 residues. The CDR3 sequence is CASRETGTGGRELFF. CDR3 in DNA: TGTGCCAGCAGGGAAACCGGGACAGGGGGCCGGGAGCTGTTTTTT.

The V and J genes are TRBV6-5 and TRBJ2-7; the D gene is possibly TRBD1 (5 bases). Germline-derived CDR1 and CDR2 are MNHEY and SVGAGI. Between the trimmed V and J ends, which lost 1 base and 3 bases, there was a span of 13 bases. The CDR3 has 15 amino acids. The CDR3 sequence: CASSYFSGANYEQYF. As DNA, the CDR3 is TGTGCCAGCAGTTACTTCTCTGGGGCCAACTACGAGCAGTACTTC.

A single count supports this clone. The chain joins TRBV10-3 to TRBJ1-5, with 11 positions matching TRBD1. Germline CDR1 ENHRY, CDR2 SYGVKD. The CDR3 runs to 16 residues. J gave up 6 bases and V 3 bases, and 7 bases lay outside the gene matches. CDR3 DNA: TGTGCCATCAGTGACCGGGACAGGGGGATAGCTCAGCCCCAGCATTTT. Its translation is CAISDRDRGIAQPQHF.

The gene calls are TRBV11-3 and TRBJ2-1, with D maybe TRBD1 (6 bases). The CDR3 contains 16 residues. Trimming shortened V by 5 bases and J by 0 bases, and 14 bases separated the two germline ends. CDR1 and CDR2 from the germline V gene are SGHNT and YENEEA. The CDR3: CASSREGVTSYNEQFF. The CDR3 nucleotides read TGTGCCAGCAGCCGCGAGGGGGTGACCTCCTACAATGAGCAGTTCTTC.

The chain employs TRBV5-1 and TRBJ2-7; 11 bases are a match to TRBD1. The germline V gene has CDR1 SGHRS and CDR2 YFSETQ. After removal of 3 bases from V and 7 bases from J, the junction contained 12 bases not matched to a gene. The CDR3 covers 16 residues. Written as DNA, the CDR3 is TGCGCCAGCAGCTCAAGTACCGGACAGGGGGCGAGAGAGCAGTACTTC. The encoded protein is CASSSSTGQGAREQYF.